This TCR beta chain was sequenced for a study of T cells of healthy individuals. This clonotype has more than one count but fewer than ten. Using its own MiXCR run on the 5' RACE reads, TCRdb lists one record per CDR3 protein. The sample consists of fewer than 70,000 distinct CDR3 sequences, 14% to 15% of them appearing once. The CDR3 loop spans 15 amino acids. Per the germline V gene, CDR1 is SGHAT and CDR2 is FQNNGV. V was pared by 3 bases and J by 8 bases, with 9 bases of the junction left unmatched. The source is a human donor in good health. The V gene is TRBV11-2, the J gene TRBJ2-1; 8 bases line up with TRBD2. The CDR3: CASSFSDGGGYEQFF. The CDR3 DNA reads as TGTGCCAGCAGCTTTAGTGACGGGGGGGGGTATGAGCAGTTCTTC.